This T cell receptor (beta chain) was captured by sequencing in a study of blood T cell repertoires in COVID-19. The assay was immunoSEQ multiplex PCR, and TCRdb's table has in-frame clones only and misses some. The table has 150,000 to 250,000 clones, 70% to 80% seen once. Germline V CDR1 and CDR2: SGHRS, YFSETQ. The CDR3 sequence is 15 residues long. Trimming shortened V by 7 bases and J by 4 bases, and 19 bases separated the two germline ends. This rearrangement joins TRBV5-1 to TRBJ2-3, with D perhaps matching TRBD2 (7 bases). The sample taken for sequencing was peripheral blood. The TCR was taken from a woman in her thirties or forties with COVID-19, enrolled during active disease. The CDR3 loop reads CASQLGGRGADTQYF. CDR3 DNA sequence: TGCGCCAGCCAACTAGGGGGGAGGGGCGCAGATACGCAGTATTTT.